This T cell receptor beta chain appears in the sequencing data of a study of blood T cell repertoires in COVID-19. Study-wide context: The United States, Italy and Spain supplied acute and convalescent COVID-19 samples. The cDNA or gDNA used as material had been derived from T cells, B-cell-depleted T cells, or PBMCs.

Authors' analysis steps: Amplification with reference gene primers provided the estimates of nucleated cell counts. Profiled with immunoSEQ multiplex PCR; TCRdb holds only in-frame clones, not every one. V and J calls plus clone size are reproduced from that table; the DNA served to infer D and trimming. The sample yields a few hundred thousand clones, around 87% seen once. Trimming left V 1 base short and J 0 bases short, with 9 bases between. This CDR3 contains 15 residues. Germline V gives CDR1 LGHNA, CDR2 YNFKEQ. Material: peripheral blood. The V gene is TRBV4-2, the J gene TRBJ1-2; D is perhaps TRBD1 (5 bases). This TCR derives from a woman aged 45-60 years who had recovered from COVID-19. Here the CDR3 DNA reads TGTGCCAGCAGCCAAGGGCAGGGTGCTAACTATGGCTACACCTTC. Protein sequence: CASSQGQGANYGYTF.